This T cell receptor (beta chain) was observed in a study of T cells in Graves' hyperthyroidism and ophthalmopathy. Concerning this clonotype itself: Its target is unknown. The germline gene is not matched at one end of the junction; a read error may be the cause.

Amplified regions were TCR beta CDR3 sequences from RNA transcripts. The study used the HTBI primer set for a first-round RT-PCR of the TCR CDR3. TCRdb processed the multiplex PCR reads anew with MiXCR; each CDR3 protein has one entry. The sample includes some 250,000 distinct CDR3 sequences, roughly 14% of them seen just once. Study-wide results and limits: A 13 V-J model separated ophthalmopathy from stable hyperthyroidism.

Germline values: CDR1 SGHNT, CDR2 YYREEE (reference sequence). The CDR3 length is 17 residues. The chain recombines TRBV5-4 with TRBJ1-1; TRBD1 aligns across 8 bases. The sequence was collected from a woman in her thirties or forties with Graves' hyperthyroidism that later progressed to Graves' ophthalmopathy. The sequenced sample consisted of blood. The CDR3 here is CASSRPGQAAVNIEAFF. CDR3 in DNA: TGTGCCAGCAGCCGACCGGGACAGGCGGCGGTGAACATTGAAGCTTTCTTT.